This is a list of T cell receptor beta chains from one sample in a study of T cells after yellow fever vaccination. TCRdb called the 5' RACE reads again in MiXCR, with one record for every CDR3 protein. This table has 250,000 to 350,000 distinct CDR3 sequences, approximately 4% appearing once. The input for sequencing was PBMCs, taken 15 days after the yellow fever booster vaccination. These receptors were collected from a man younger than 35 who received the YFV17D yellow fever vaccine. Both conserved end residues are part of each CDR3. D genes are given only for firm matches. Only part of the rows carry a size: once, few, many, or a class if the clone is expanded.

>NA|NA|TRBJ2-7|TRBV6-6|12
CASSYVGYEQYF
TGTGCCAGCAGTTACGTCGGCTACGAGCAGTACTTC
>many|NA|TRBJ2-4|TRBV6-2/TRBV6-3|16
CASSYSEQGVKNIQYF
TGTGCCAGCAGTTACTCCGAGCAGGGAGTAAAAAACATTCAGTACTTC
>many|TRBD2|TRBJ2-5|TRBV6-6|13
CASIGGGQETQYF
TGTGCCAGCATCGGGGGGGGGCAAGAGACCCAGTACTTC
>NA|NA|TRBJ2-3|TRBV4-1|16
CASSQFFQRGTDTQYF
TGCGCCAGCAGCCAATTTTTCCAGCGGGGCACAGATACGCAGTATTTT
>many|NA|TRBJ2-5|TRBV4-1|13
CASSQVLAETQYF
TGCGCCAGCAGCCAAGTTCTAGCGGAGACCCAGTACTTC
>many|NA|TRBJ1-1|TRBV5-1|13
CASSLELDTEAFF
TGCGCCAGCAGCTTGGAACTGGACACTGAAGCTTTCTTT
>few|NA|TRBJ1-5|TRBV5-8|16
CASSLRVGGGNQPQHF
TGTGCCAGCAGCTTAAGAGTGGGGGGTGGGAATCAGCCCCAGCATTTT
>many|NA|TRBJ1-6|TRBV11-2|13
CASSLRYNSPLHF
TGTGCCAGCAGCTTACGCTATAATTCACCCCTCCACTTT
>NA|NA|TRBJ1-5|TRBV7-8|14
CASSLAGRGQPQHF
TGTGCCAGCAGCTTAGCAGGGAGAGGGCAGCCCCAGCATTTT
>many|NA|TRBJ2-3|TRBV5-1|15
CASSLAVGDPDTQYF
TGCGCCAGCAGCTTGGCGGTAGGTGATCCAGATACGCAGTATTTT
>many|NA|TRBJ1-1|TRBV3-1|12
CASSQANTEAFF
TGTGCCAGCAGCCAAGCCAACACTGAAGCTTTCTTT
>few|NA|TRBJ1-6|TRBV20-1|13
CSARTADNSPLHF
TGCAGTGCCAGGACAGCAGATAATTCACCCCTCCACTTT
>NA|NA|TRBJ1-5|TRBV20-1|14
CSASSTDSNQPQHF
TGCAGTGCTAGTAGTACGGATTCCAATCAGCCCCAGCATTTT
>many|NA|TRBJ1-3|TRBV7-9|17
CASSRTLDGRSGNTIYF
TGTGCCAGCAGCCGGACTCTGGACGGGCGCTCTGGAAACACCATATATTTT
>few|NA|TRBJ1-2|TRBV18|13
CASSPLGDYGYTF
TGTGCCAGCTCACCACTAGGGGACTATGGCTACACCTTC
>NA|TRBD1|TRBJ1-5|TRBV7-8|14
CASSPDRARQPQHF
TGTGCCAGCAGCCCAGACAGGGCGCGGCAGCCCCAGCATTTT
>many|TRBD1|TRBJ1-2|TRBV27|14
CASSSRDRGLGYTF
TGTGCCAGCAGTTCCCGGGACAGGGGGCTTGGCTACACCTTC
>few|NA|TRBJ2-1|TRBV25-1|14
CASSDYRVYNEQFF
TGTGCCAGCAGTGATTACAGGGTATACAATGAGCAGTTCTTC
>many|NA|TRBJ2-3|TRBV5-1|13
CASSLVTTDTQYF
TGCGCCAGCAGCTTGGTAACCACAGATACGCAGTATTTT
>NA|TRBD2|TRBJ2-3|TRBV11-2|16
CASSFMKRGLVDTQYF
TGTGCCAGCAGCTTTATGAAGCGGGGGCTGGTCGATACGCAGTATTTT
>NA|TRBD1|TRBJ1-5|TRBV6-6|16
CASTQRQGKSNQPQHF
TGTGCCAGCACCCAAAGACAGGGAAAGAGCAATCAGCCCCAGCATTTT
>many|TRBD1|TRBJ1-6|TRBV5-1|13
CASTRDSNSPLHF
TGCGCCAGCACCCGGGACAGCAATTCACCCCTCCACTTT